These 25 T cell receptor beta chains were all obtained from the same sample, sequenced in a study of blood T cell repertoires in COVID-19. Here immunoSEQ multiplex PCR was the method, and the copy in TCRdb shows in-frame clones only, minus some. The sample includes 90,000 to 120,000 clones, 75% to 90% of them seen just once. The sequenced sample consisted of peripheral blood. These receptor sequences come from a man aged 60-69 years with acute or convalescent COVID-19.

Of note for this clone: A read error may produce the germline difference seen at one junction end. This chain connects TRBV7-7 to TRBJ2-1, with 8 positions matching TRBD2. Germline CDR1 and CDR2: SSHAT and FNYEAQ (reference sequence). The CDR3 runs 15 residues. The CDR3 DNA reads TGTGCTAGCAGCTTAAGCGGGAGTTCCTACAATGAGCAGTTCTTC. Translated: CASSLSGSSYNEQFF. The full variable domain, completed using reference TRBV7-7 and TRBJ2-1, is GAGVSQSPRYKVTKRGQDVTLRCDPISSHATLYWYQQALGQGPEFLTYFNYEAQPDKSGLPSDRFSAERPEGSISTLTIQRTEQRDSAMYRCASSLSGSSYNEQFFGPGTRLTVL.

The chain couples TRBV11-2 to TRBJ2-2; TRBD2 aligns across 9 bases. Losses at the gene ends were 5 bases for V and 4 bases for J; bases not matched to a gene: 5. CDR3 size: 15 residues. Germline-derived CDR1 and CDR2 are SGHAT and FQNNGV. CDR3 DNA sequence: TGTGCCAGCAGCCCAAGCGGGAGGAGCACCGGGGAGCTGTTTTTT. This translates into CASSPSGRSTGELFF.

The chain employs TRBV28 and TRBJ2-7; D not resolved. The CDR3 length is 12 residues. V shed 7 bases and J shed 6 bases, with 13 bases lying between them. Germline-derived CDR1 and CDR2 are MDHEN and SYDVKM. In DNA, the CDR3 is TGTGCCAGCATCCCTCAGTCGGGCGAGCAGTACTTC. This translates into CASIPQSGEQYF.

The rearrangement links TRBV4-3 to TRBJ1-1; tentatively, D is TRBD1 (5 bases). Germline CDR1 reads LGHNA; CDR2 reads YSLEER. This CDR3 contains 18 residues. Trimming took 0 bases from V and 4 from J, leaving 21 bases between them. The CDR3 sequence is CASSQEAGRATYLTEAFF. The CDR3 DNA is TGCGCCAGCAGCCAAGAGGCAGGCAGGGCGACCTACCTCACTGAAGCTTTCTTT.

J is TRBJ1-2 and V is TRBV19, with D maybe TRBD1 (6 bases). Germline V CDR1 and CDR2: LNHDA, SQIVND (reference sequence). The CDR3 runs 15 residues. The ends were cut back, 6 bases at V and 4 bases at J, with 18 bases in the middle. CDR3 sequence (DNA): TGTGCCAGTAGCCTACGCTACAGGGCGGTCTATGGCTACACCTTC. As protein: CASSLRYRAVYGYTF.

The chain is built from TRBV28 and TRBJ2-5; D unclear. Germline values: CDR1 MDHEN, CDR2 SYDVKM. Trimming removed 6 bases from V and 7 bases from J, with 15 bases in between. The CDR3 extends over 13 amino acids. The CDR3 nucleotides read TGTGCCAGCAGCCTACCAGCACCAGGGACCCAGTACTTC. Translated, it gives CASSLPAPGTQYF.

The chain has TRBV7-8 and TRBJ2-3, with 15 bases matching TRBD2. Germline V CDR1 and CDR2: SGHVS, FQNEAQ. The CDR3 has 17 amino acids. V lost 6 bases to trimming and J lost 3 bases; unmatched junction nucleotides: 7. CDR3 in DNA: TGTGCCAGCAGTGGGGGACTAGCGGGAGGCCAAACAGATACGCAGTATTTT. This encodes CASSGGLAGGQTDTQYF.

CDR3 sequence reads: CASSRRSGQGTYEQYF. The CDR3 region has the DNA TGTGCCAGTAGTAGGCGTTCGGGACAGGGGACCTACGAGCAGTACTTC. The genes are TRBV19 and TRBJ2-7; TRBD1 matches at 10 bases. V lost 4 bases, J lost 2 bases, and 8 bases stayed unmatched. The CDR3 has 16 residues. CDR1 LNHDA and CDR2 SQIVND come from the germline V gene (reference sequence).

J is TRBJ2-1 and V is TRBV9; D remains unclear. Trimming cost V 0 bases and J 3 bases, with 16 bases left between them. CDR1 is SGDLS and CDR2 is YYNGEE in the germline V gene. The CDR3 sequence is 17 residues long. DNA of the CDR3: TGTGCCAGCAGCGTAGGGGCCGCTCTCCGAAACTACAATGAGCAGTTCTTC. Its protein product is CASSVGAALRNYNEQFF.

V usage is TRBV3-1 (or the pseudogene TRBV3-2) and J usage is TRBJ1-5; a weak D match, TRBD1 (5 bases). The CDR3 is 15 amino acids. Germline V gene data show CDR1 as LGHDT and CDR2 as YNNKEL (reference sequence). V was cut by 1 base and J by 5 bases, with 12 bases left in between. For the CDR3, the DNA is TGTGCCAGCAGCCAAGGGTCAGGGTTGGATCAGCCCCAGCATTTT. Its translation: CASSQGSGLDQPQHF.

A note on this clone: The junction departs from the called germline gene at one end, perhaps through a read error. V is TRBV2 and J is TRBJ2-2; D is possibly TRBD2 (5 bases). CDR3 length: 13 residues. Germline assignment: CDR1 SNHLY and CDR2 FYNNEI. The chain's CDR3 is CASSEGRHRGAVF. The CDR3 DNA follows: TGTGCCAGCAGTGAGGGTAGACACCGGGGAGCTGTTTTT.

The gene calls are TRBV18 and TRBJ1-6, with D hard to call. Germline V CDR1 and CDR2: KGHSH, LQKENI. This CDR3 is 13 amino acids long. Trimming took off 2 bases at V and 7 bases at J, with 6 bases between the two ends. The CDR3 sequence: CASSPSKNSPLHF. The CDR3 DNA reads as TGTGCCAGCTCACCATCAAAAAATTCACCCCTCCACTTT.

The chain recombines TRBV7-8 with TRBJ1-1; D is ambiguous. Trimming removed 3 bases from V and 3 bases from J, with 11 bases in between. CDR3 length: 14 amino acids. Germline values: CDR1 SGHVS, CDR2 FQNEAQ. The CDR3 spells CASSFNGRDTEAFF. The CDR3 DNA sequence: TGTGCCAGCAGCTTCAACGGTCGGGACACTGAAGCTTTCTTT.

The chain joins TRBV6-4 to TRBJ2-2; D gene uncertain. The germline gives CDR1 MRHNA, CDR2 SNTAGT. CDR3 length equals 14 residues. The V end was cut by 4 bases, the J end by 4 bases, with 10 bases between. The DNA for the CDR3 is TGTGCCAGCAGTGTTGAGACTTCCACCGGGGAGCTGTTTTTT. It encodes CASSVETSTGELFF.

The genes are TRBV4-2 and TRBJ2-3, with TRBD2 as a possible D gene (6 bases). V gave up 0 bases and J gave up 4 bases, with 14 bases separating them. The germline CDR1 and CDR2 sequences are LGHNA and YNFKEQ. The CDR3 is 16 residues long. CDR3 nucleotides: TGTGCCAGCAGCCAAGAACCGGGACTTCCGGCAGATACGCAGTATTTT. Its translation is CASSQEPGLPADTQYF.

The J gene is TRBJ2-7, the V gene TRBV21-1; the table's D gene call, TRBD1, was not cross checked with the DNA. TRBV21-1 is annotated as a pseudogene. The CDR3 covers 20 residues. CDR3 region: CASSKALSQGPHTPFYEQYV. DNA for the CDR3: TGTGCCAGCAGCAAAGCGCTATCCCAGGGGCCCCATACCCCCTTCTACGAGCAGTACGTC.

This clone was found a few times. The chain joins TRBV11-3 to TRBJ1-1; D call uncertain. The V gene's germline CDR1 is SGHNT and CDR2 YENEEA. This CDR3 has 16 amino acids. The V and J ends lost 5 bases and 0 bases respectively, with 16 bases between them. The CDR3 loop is CASSDPAGRMNTEAFF. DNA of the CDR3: TGTGCCAGCAGCGACCCCGCAGGCCGGATGAACACTGAAGCTTTCTTT.

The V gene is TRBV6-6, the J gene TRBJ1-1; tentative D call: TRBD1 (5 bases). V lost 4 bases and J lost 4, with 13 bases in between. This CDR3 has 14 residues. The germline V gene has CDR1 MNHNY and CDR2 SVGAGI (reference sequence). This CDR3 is CASSSGLVVTEAFF. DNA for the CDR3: TGTGCCAGCAGTTCGGGACTAGTGGTCACTGAAGCTTTCTTT.

CDR3 DNA: TGTGCCAGTAGTTCGGGTAGAAGAAATCAGCCCCAGCATTTT. Translating gives CASSSGRRNQPQHF. The chain combines TRBV19 with TRBJ1-5; D remains unclear. Deletions cut 5 bases from V and 4 bases from J, with 12 bases between. CDR1 and CDR2 (germline): LNHDA, SQIVND (reference sequence). The CDR3 contains 14 residues.

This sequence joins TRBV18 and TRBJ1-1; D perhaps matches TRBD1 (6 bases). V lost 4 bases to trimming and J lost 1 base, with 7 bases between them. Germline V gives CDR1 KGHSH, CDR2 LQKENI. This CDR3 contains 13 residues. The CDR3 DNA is TGTGCCAGCTCACAGGACAGGAACACTGAAGCTTTCTTT. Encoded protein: CASSQDRNTEAFF.

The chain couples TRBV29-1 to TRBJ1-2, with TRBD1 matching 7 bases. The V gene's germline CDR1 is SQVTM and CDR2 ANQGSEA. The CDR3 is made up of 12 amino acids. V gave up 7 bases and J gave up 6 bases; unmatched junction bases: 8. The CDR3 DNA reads TGCAGCGCCGGCGACAGGGCCGATGGCTACACCTTC. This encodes CSAGDRADGYTF.

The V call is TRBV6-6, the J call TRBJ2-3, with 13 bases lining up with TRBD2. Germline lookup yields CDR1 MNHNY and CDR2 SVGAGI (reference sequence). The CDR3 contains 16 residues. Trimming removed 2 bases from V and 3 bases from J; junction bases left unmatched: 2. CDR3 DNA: TGTGCCAGCAGTTACGGGACTAGCGGGATTACAGATACGCAGTATTTT. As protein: CASSYGTSGITDTQYF.

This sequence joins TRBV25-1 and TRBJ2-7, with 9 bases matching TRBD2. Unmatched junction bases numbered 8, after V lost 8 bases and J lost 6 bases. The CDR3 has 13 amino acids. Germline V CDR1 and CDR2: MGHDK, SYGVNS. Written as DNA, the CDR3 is TGTGCCAGCGGGACGGGACTAGCAATCGAGCAGTACGTC. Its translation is CASGTGLAIEQYV.

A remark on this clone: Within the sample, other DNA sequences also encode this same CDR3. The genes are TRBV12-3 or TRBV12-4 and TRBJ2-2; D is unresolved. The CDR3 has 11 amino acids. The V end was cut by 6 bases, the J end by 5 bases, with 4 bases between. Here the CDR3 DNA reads TGTGCCAGCAGCTCTACCGGGGAGCTGTTTTTT. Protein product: CASSSTGELFF.

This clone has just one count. In nucleotides, the CDR3 is TGTGCCAGCAGCCACCGACAGGGCAATCAGCCCCAGCATTTT. Translation gives CASSHRQGNQPQHF. J is TRBJ1-5 and V is TRBV2, with D possibly being TRBD1 (6 bases). From germline, CDR1 is SNHLY and CDR2 FYNNEI. V was trimmed by 6 bases and J by 2 bases, leaving 11 bases between them. CDR3 size: 14 residues.